This TCR beta chain was sequenced during a study of shared clonotypes between healthy human individuals. Germline-derived CDR1 and CDR2 are SEHNR and FQNEAQ (reference sequence). This CDR3 comprises 15 residues. V lost 4 bases and J lost 2; bases outside the gene matches: 8. Regarding the study as a whole: In this cohort, only blood was sampled, and tissue repertoires likely differ.

TCRdb's table, derived via immunoSEQ multiplex PCR, lists solely in-frame clones and lacks some. The table records hundreds of thousands of clones, about 76% of them present only once. This clone has just a few counts. Antigen unknown. Material: PBMCs. V usage is TRBV7-9 and J usage is TRBJ2-7; TRBD1 matches 7 bases. This receptor was taken from a middle-aged woman in good health. Some clones in this sample may be carry-over from other donors' samples. CDR3 in amino acids: CASSYYRDRAYEQYF. Written as DNA, the CDR3 is TGTGCCAGCAGCTACTACCGGGACAGAGCCTACGAGCAGTACTTC.